Presented here are 9 T cell receptor beta chains from one specimen sequenced in a study of blood T cell repertoires in COVID-19. Data came from immunoSEQ multiplex PCR; TCRdb stores just in-frame clones and leaves some out. The sample contains around 120,000 clones, more than 80% of which appear only once. Sequencing was performed on peripheral blood. The receptors originated from an elderly woman with acute or convalescent COVID-19.

In its sample, this clone was seen once. This chain uses TRBV5-4 with TRBJ1-1, with D possibly TRBD1 on 5 matching bases. The CDR3 has 13 residues. V was clipped by 0 bases and J by 4 bases, with 7 bases between them. Germline CDR1 is SGHNT and CDR2 is YYREEE (reference sequence). The chain's CDR3 is CASSLEGLTEAFF. CDR3 nucleotide sequence: TGTGCCAGCAGCTTGGAGGGGCTCACTGAAGCTTTCTTT.

The rearrangement joins TRBV30 to TRBJ1-4; no clear D. Per the germline V gene, CDR1 is GTSNPN and CDR2 is SVGIG (reference sequence). Deletions cut 3 bases from V and 6 bases from J, with 17 bases between. CDR3 length equals 15 residues. Written as DNA, the CDR3 is TGTGCCTGGAGCGGGATCGAGTTTAATGATGAAAAACTGTTTTTT. It specifies CAWSGIEFNDEKLFF.

This rearrangement joins TRBV6-2 or TRBV6-3 to TRBJ2-2; TRBD2 agrees at 12 bases. J lost 7 bases, V lost 1 base, and 7 bases had no gene match. The CDR3 runs to 17 residues. Germline CDR1 is MNHEY and CDR2 is SVGEGT. CDR3: CASSYWLAGGPNGELFF. The CDR3 coding sequence is TGTGCCAGCAGTTACTGGCTAGCGGGGGGGCCGAACGGGGAGCTGTTTTTT.

The chain carries TRBV4-1 and TRBJ1-2; D not resolved. This CDR3 has 16 amino acids. Deletions cut 0 bases from V and 8 bases from J, with 19 bases between. Germline lookup yields CDR1 MGHRA and CDR2 YSYEKL. The CDR3 DNA follows: TGCGCCAGCAGCCAAGAAGTAGCCAGCCGAGAGGGAGGCTACACCTTC. The encoded protein is CASSQEVASREGGYTF.

J is TRBJ1-5 and V is TRBV27; possible D gene TRBD1, 6 bases. This CDR3 region has 14 residues. CDR1 is MNHEY, CDR2 SMNVEV, per germline (reference sequence). V was shortened by 6 bases and J by 4 bases, with 13 bases between the two germline ends. The CDR3 DNA follows: TGTGCCAGCAGGAAGGACAGTCCAAATCAGCCCCAGCATTTT. Encoded protein: CASRKDSPNQPQHF.

The rearrangement uses TRBV24-1 and TRBJ2-7; 7 bases map to TRBD1. CDR1 is KGHDR, CDR2 SFDVKD, per germline. V was pared by 4 bases and J by 5 bases, with 10 bases of the junction left unmatched. This CDR3 region has 15 residues. CDR3 sequence reads: CATSDPDRAGNEQYF. DNA for the CDR3: TGTGCCACCAGTGACCCTGACAGGGCCGGGAACGAGCAGTACTTC.

The chain joins TRBV6-2 or TRBV6-3 to TRBJ2-1; TRBD1 matches at 9 bases. Germline V lookup: CDR1 MNHEY, CDR2 SVGEGT. V was pared by 2 bases and J by 5 bases, with 13 bases of the junction left unmatched. The CDR3 covers 18 residues. CDR3 in amino acids: CASSYGYRGPGLNNEQFF. The CDR3 DNA is TGTGCCAGCAGTTACGGTTACAGGGGGCCGGGCTTAAACAATGAGCAGTTCTTC.

The CDR3 nucleotides are TGTGCCAGCAGCCCACAGGGCGATAATTCACCCCTCCACTTT. Protein: CASSPQGDNSPLHF. V is TRBV7-9 and J is TRBJ1-6, with a weak D call TRBD1 (6 bases). The CDR3 loop spans 14 amino acids. Trimming took off 5 bases at V and 5 bases at J, with 10 bases between the two ends. Per the germline V gene, CDR1 is SEHNR and CDR2 is FQNEAQ (reference sequence).

V is TRBV2 and J is TRBJ1-4, with no clear D. Trimming removed 4 bases at V and 1 base at J, with 10 bases between. From germline, CDR1 is SNHLY and CDR2 FYNNEI. The CDR3 loop spans 15 amino acids. The CDR3 bases are TGTGCCAGCAGTGCTTTTAGCGGAACTAATGAAAAACTGTTTTTT. Translating it yields CASSAFSGTNEKLFF.